This T cell receptor (beta chain) was found in a study of T-cell reconstitution after alpha-beta-depleted transplantation in children. The TCRbeta library incorporated unique molecular identifiers. Each CDR3 protein gets one entry after TCRdb re-called the PCR reads with MiXCR. The table has 200,000 to 250,000 distinct CDR3 sequences, roughly a tenth seen once; the top ten hold approximately 6.6%. Trimming took off 6 bases at V and 7 bases at J, with 8 bases between the two ends. CDR3 size: 11 residues. The sequenced sample was PBMCs from the stem cell graft donor, obtained from the stem cell graft. The chain combines TRBV12-3 or TRBV12-4 with TRBJ2-3, with D perhaps TRBD2 (6 bases). This TCR came from a human donor who donated a stem cell graft to a child with acute lymphoblastic leukemia. The CDR3 sequence is CASRRDYTQYF. In DNA, the CDR3 is TGTGCCAGCAGGCGGGACTATACGCAGTATTTT.